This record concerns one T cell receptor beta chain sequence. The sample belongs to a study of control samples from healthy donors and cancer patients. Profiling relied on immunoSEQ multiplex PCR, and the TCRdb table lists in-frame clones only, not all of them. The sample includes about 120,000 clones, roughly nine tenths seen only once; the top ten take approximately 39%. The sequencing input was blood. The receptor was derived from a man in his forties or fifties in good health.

The DNA of the CDR3 is TGTGCCAGCAGCCAAGCGGAGTCGCAGGCGGATACGCAGTATTTT. Translated: CASSQAESQADTQYF. The chain carries TRBV14 and TRBJ2-3; D not certain. Germline CDR1 SGHDN, CDR2 FVKESK. V was trimmed by 1 base and J by 6 bases, leaving 14 bases between them. The CDR3 has 15 residues.